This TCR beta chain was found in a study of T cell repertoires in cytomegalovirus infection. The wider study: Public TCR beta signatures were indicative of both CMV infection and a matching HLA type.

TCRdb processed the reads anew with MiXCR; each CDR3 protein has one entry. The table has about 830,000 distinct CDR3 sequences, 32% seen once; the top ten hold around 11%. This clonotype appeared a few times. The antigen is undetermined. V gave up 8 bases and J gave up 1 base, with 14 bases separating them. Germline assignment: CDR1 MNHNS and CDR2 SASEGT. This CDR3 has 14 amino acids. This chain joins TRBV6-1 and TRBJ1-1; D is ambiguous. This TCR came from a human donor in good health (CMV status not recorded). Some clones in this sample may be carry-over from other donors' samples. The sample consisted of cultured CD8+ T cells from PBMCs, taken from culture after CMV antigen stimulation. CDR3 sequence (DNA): TGTGCCAGCGACTTTGAAGGGTCGAACACTGAAGCTTTCTTT. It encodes CASDFEGSNTEAFF.